This entry is about one T cell receptor beta chain. These data are taken from a study of control samples from healthy donors and cancer patients. Assay: immunoSEQ multiplex PCR; the TCRdb copy retains only in-frame clones and omits some. The table lists around 150,000 clones, about 90% of them singletons. CDR1 and CDR2 (germline): KGHDR, SFDVKD. The CDR3 contains 14 residues. Trimming stripped 4 bases from V and 4 bases from J, with 11 bases between. The chain recombines TRBV24-1 with TRBJ2-3; TRBD1 might be the D (5 bases). Specimen: blood. The origin of this receptor is a man aged 30 to 39 in good health. The CDR3 coding sequence is TGTGCCACCAGTGACCCCGACAGCGCAGATACGCAGTATTTT. It is translated as CATSDPDSADTQYF.